This TCR beta chain was captured by sequencing in a study of blood T cell repertoires in COVID-19. Profiled with immunoSEQ multiplex PCR; TCRdb holds only in-frame clones, not every one. The data contain 130,000 to 150,000 clones, roughly nine tenths of them singletons. This CDR3 has 14 amino acids. Germline V gives CDR1 WNHNN, CDR2 SYGVQD (reference sequence). V was clipped by 2 bases and J by 1 base, with 6 bases between them. The chain couples TRBV10-1 to TRBJ2-1; D uncertain. Sequencing was carried out using peripheral blood. The TCR was taken from a human donor in a cohort sampled during active COVID-19. The CDR3 spells CASSEEESYNEQFF. Written as DNA, the CDR3 is TGCGCCAGCAGTGAGGAGGAATCCTACAATGAGCAGTTCTTC.